This T cell receptor beta chain was sequenced in a study of CD8 T cells in Susac syndrome. With respect to this clonotype: Antigen specificity is unknown.

General study points: The number of individuals included in the study's TCR sequencing and HLA analysis was acknowledged as relatively small.

The multiple sclerosis controls consisted of treatment-naive patients with relapsing-remitting disease, either stable or active. RNA in amounts of about 0.45 to 1 ug was reverse transcribed with random hexamers. The TCR beta CDR3 was amplified by immunoSEQ multiplex PCR across 54 Vbeta, 13 Jbeta. Via MiXCR, TCRdb re-called the immunoSEQ multiplex PCR reads, giving one row per CDR3 protein. The table records about 290,000 distinct CDR3 sequences, 70% to 90% of them present only once. Trimming left V 3 bases short and J 5 bases short, with 12 bases between. From germline, CDR1 is SGDLS and CDR2 YYNGEE. This CDR3 comprises 14 residues.

The V and J genes are TRBV9 and TRBJ2-1, with D perhaps TRBD1 or TRBD2 (5 bases each). This sequence originates from a human donor with multiple sclerosis. Sequencing was done on a sample of CD8+ T cells from PBMCs. CDR3 protein: CASSASGTNNEQFF. The CDR3 coding sequence is TGTGCCAGCAGCGCTTCCGGGACCAACAATGAGCAGTTCTTC.